This T cell receptor beta chain was observed in a study of identical twins. Points on this clonotype: The antigen remains unidentified.

Only healthy Caucasians were included as donors. Between the trimmed V and J ends, which lost 4 bases and 6 bases, there was a span of 14 bases. Germline V CDR1 and CDR2: MNHEY, SVGEGT. The CDR3 is 14 amino acids. Template switching introduced a universal primer site, and the cDNA bore unique molecular identifiers. TCRdb called the 5' RACE reads again in MiXCR, with one record for every CDR3 protein. This sample has 400,000 to 550,000 distinct CDR3 sequences, with approximately 24% found just once. Notes on the study in general: Conclusions leaned on cross-sectional statistical analysis and did not track the same donors over time.

The same sample was also used in a study of T cells expressing NK-cell markers.

The source material was CD4+ T cells sorted from blood. The sequence came from a woman aged 18-30 years in good health. This rearrangement joins TRBV6-2 or TRBV6-3 to TRBJ2-3; D possibly corresponds to TRBD2 (6 bases). The CDR3 is CASSSRLVKDTQYF. The CDR3 nucleotides are TGTGCCAGCAGTTCACGACTAGTTAAGGATACGCAGTATTTT.